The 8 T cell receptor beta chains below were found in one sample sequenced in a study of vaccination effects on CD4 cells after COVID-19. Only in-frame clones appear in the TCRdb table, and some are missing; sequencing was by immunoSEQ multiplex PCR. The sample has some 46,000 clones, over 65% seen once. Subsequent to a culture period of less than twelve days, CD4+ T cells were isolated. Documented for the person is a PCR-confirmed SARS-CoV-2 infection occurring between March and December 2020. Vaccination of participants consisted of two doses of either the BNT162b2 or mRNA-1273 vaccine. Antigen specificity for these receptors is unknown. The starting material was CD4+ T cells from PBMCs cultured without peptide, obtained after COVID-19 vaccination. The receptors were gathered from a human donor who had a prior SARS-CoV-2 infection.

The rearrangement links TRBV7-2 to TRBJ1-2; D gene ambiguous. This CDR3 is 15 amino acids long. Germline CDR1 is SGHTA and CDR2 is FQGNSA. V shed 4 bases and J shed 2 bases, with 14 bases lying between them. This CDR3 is CASSSFSGSNYGYTF. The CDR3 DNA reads TGTGCCAGCAGCTCCTTCAGCGGATCCAACTATGGCTACACCTTC.

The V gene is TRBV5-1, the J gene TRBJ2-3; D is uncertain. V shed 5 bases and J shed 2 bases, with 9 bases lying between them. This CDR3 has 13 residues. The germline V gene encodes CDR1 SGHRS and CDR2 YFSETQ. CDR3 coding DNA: TGCGCCAGCAGTAGTACATCCACAGATACGCAGTATTTT. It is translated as CASSSTSTDTQYF.

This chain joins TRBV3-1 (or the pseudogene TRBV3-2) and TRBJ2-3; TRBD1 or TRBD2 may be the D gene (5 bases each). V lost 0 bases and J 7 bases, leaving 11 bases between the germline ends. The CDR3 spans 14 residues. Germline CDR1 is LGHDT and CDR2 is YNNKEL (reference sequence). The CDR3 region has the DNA TGTGCCAGCAGCCAAGATCGATGGGGGAATACGCAGTATTTT. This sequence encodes CASSQDRWGNTQYF.

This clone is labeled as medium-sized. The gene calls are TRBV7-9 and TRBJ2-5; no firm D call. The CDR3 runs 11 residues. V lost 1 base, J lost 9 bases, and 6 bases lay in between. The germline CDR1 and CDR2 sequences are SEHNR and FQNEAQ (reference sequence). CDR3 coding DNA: TGTGCCAGCAGCTTAGGATCGGCCCAGTACTTC. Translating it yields CASSLGSAQYF.

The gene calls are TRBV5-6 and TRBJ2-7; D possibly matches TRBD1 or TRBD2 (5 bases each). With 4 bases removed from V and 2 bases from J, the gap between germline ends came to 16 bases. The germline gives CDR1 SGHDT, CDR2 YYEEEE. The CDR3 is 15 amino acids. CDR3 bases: TGTGCCAGCAGCGCCTGGGACCGGAGAACCTACGAGCAGTACTTC. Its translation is CASSAWDRRTYEQYF.

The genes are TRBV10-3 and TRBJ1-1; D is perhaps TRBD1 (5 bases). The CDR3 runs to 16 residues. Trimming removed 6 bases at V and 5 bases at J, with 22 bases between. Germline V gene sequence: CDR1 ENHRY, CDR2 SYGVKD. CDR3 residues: CAIREKGTIAGTEAFF. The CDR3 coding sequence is TGTGCCATCAGAGAAAAAGGGACCATCGCCGGGACTGAAGCTTTCTTT.

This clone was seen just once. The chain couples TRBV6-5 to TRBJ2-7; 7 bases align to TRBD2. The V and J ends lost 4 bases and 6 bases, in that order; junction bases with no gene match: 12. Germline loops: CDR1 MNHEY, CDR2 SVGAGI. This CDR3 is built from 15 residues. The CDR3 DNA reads TGTGCCAGCAGTTCCCCTGGGGGTTCGGGAGGCGAGCAGTACTTC. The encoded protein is CASSSPGGSGGEQYF.

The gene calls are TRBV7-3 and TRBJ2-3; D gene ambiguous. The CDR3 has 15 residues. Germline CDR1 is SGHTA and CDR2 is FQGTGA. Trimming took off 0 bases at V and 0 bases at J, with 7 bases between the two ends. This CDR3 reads CASSLTTSSTDTQYF. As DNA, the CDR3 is TGTGCCAGCAGCTTAACCACTTCTAGCACAGATACGCAGTATTTT.